This T cell receptor (beta chain) was captured in a study of cytomegalovirus exposure and HLA in healthy donors. Study-wide results and limits: Under in vitro conditions, a few CMV-associated chains were confirmed as specific for CMV antigens. The classifier was said to identify cytomegalovirus status with high specificity and sensitivity.

Trimming removed 5 bases at V and 8 bases at J, with 14 bases between. CDR1 SGHRS and CDR2 YFSETQ come from the germline V gene. This CDR3 spans 13 amino acids. In the case of this clone: The antigen is not known.

TCRdb's table, derived via immunoSEQ multiplex PCR, lists solely in-frame clones and lacks some. Among approximately 130,000 clones listed, under 90% were seen once. The receptor's source is a woman aged 30 to 39 in good health and CMV-seronegative. Sequencing was performed on PBMCs. The chain is built from TRBV5-1 and TRBJ2-1; D ambiguous. This chain's CDR3 is CASSSARRDEQFF. The CDR3 DNA is TGCGCCAGCAGTTCCGCTCGCCGCGATGAGCAGTTCTTC.